This TCR beta chain emerged from a study of cytomegalovirus exposure and HLA in healthy donors. About the study: A later analysis reported the same platform for the roughly 120 validation repertoires and the roughly 700 first-cohort repertoires. Study-wide results and caveats: Listed as cytomegalovirus-associated were over 150 TCR beta chains.

This table comes from immunoSEQ multiplex PCR, and its TCRdb copy is limited to in-frame clones, with some not included. Of about 280,000 clones in the sample, about 86% were seen once. With regard to this clone: What it recognizes is unknown.

CDR3 length: 15 residues. With 3 bases removed from V and 4 bases from J, the gap between germline ends came to 16 bases. CDR1 is GTSNPN and CDR2 is SVGIG in the germline V gene (reference sequence). The sequence was obtained from a woman aged 18-30 years in good health and CMV-seronegative. The V call is TRBV30, the J call TRBJ1-5; the D gene is possibly TRBD1 (5 bases). The sample taken for sequencing was PBMCs. As DNA, the CDR3 is TGTGCCTGGAGACCAGGACAAGGCAGAAATCAGCCCCAGCATTTT. It is translated as CAWRPGQGRNQPQHF.